This T cell receptor (beta chain) was documented in a study of a mutant IDH1 vaccine in newly diagnosed glioma. Worth noting for this clone: The antigen is not known.

This CDR3 region has 16 residues. Trimming at V came to 4 bases and at J to 8 bases, leaving 7 bases not matched to a gene. Germline values: CDR1 MGHRA, CDR2 YSYEKL. Only in-frame clones appear in the TCRdb table, and some are missing; sequencing was by immunoSEQ multiplex PCR. The profile shows 35,000 to 45,000 clones, about four fifths of them singletons. Time point reported: week 5, during vaccination. The study gave 300 ug of mutant IDH1 20-mer peptide per vaccine dose, with topical imiquimod. This TCR came from a man between 50 and 59 years old with glioma. The V call is TRBV4-1, the J call TRBJ2-1; 14 bases match TRBD2. The material sequenced was PBMCs, taken from a glioma patient whose treatment included an IDH1 peptide vaccine. CDR3 nucleotide sequence: TGCGCCAGCAGCCTTGGGACTAGCGGGAGTAGGTATGAGCAGTTCTTC. Encoded protein: CASSLGTSGSRYEQFF.